This TCR beta chain was sequenced during a study of chemoradiotherapy in HPV16-positive cancers. Study-wide background: Functional T-cell assays on two HPV16-positive patients' cells defined candidate HPV-specific clones and common TCR motifs.

In regard to this clone: The target antigen is unknown.

CDR3 size: 15 residues. J gave up 4 bases and V 8 bases, and 11 bases lay outside the gene matches. Germline assignment: CDR1 LNHDA and CDR2 SQIVND (reference sequence). Broader study findings: HPV-specific T cells were functionally defined from only two HPV16-positive patients.

Clones were read by immunoSEQ multiplex PCR, and TCRdb kept only the in-frame ones, dropping some. This sample carries roughly 20,000 clones, around 84% of them seen once, and the ten largest clones take about 4%. The receptor was isolated from a human donor with HPV-associated anogenital cancer. Sequenced material: blood, taken from a patient who underwent chemoradiotherapy. The rearrangement links TRBV19 to TRBJ1-1; 9 bases map to TRBD1. The CDR3 DNA reads as TGTGCCAGTTCCCTGTCGGGACAGGGAGTCACTGAAGCTTTCTTT. Protein product: CASSLSGQGVTEAFF.